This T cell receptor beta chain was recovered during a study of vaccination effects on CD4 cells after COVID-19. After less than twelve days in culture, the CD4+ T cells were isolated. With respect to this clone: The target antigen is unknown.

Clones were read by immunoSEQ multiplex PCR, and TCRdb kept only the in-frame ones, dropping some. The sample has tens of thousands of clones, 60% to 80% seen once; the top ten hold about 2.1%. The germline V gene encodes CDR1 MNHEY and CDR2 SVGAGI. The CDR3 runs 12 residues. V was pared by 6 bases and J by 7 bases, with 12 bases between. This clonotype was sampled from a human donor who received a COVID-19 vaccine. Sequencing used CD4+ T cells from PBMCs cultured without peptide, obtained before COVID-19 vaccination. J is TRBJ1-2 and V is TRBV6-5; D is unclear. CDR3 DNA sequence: TGTGCCAGCAGGGAGGTCGCGGGTGGCTACACCTTC. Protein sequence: CASREVAGGYTF.